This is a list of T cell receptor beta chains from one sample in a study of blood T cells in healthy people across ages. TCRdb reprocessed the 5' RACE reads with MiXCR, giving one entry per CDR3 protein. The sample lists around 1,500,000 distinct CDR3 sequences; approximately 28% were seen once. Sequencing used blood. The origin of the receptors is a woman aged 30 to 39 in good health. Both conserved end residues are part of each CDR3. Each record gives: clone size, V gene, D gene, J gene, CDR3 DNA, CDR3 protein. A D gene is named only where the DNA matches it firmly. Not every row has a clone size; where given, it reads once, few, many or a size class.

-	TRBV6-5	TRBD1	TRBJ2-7	TGTGCCAGCAGTTACTCACAGGGGGCGAGCTCCTACGAGCAGTACTTC	CASSYSQGASSYEQYF
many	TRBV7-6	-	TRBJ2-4	TGTGCCAGCAGCTTAGGAGGGCGCAGTTCTAAAAACATTCAGTACTTC	CASSLGGRSSKNIQYF
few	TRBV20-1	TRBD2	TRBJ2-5	TGCAGTGCTTCTCGGGGACTAGCGGGGTCTCGAGAGACCCAGTACTTC	CSASRGLAGSRETQYF
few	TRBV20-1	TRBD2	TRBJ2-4	TGCAGTGCTAGAGAAGTGGTAGCGGGAGGGTTGGACATTCAGTACTTC	CSAREVVAGGLDIQYF
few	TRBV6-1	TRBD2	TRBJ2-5	TGTGCCGGCAGACCTCTAGCGGGAGGGGGAGAGACCCAGTACTTC	CAGRPLAGGGETQYF
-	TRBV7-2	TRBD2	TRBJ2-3	TGTGCCAGCAGCCCTTGGGGGGGAACAGATACGCAGTATTTT	CASSPWGGTDTQYF
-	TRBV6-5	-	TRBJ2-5	TGTGCCAGCAGTTACCCCTCGGGCGGAGTAGGGGAGACCCAGTACTTC	CASSYPSGGVGETQYF
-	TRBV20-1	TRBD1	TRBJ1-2	TGCAGTGCTAGCCGGGACAGCTACCTCAACTATGGCTACACCTTC	CSASRDSYLNYGYTF
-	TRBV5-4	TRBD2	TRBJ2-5	TGTGCCAGCAGCCGGAGGACTAGCGGGGGGTACCCGCTGTACCAAGAGACCCAGTACTTC	CASSRRTSGGYPLYQETQYF
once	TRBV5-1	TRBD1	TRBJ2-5	TGCGCCAGCAGCTTGCTTTTATCTGGACAGGGGGAGGCCCAGTACTTC	CASSLLLSGQGEAQYF
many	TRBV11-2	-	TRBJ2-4	TGTGCCAGCAGCATAAAGGGCATTCAGTACTTC	CASSIKGIQYF
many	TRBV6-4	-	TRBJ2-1	TGTGCCAGCAGTCCATCACTAGAGGGTCTCAATGAGCAGTTCTTC	CASSPSLEGLNEQFF
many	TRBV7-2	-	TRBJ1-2	TGTGCCAGCAGCTTAGCAGGGAGAGAGGGGGGCTACACCTTC	CASSLAGREGGYTF
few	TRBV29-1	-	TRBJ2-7	TGCAGCGGGGGGACCTACAGGTCGGGGGAGCAGTACTTC	CSGGTYRSGEQYF
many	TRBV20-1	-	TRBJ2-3	TGCAGTGCTAGTCCCCAAGGAGGTACGCAGTATTTT	CSASPQGGTQYF
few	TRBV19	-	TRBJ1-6	TGTGCCAGTCGCCGGGCCGCTTTTAATTCACCCCTCCACTTT	CASRRAAFNSPLHF
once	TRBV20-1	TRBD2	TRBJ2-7	TGCAGTGCAACCAGAGCGGGAGAAATCTCCGAGCAGTACTTC	CSATRAGEISEQYF
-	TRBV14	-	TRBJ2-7	TGTGCCAGCAGCCCCGTTCTTGCGGGACGGTACGAGCAGTACTTC	CASSPVLAGRYEQYF
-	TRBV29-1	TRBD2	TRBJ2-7	TGCAGCGTCGCCGGGACTAGCGGTAGCGGGCAGTACTTC	CSVAGTSGSGQYF
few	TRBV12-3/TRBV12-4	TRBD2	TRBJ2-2	TGTGCCAGCAGGGGTGGCGGGAGTTTAAGCGGGGAGCTGTTTTTT	CASRGGGSLSGELFF
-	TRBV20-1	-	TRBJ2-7	TGCAGTGCTAGGGAGACCAGGGGAGGTTTTTACAATGAGCAGTACTTC	CSARETRGGFYNEQYF
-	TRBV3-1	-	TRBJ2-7	TGTGCCAGCAGCCAATTCCCCGGGGGCGGGAATAGCTACGAGCGGTACTTC	CASSQFPGGGNSYERYF
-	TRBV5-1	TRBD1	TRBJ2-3	TGCGCCAGCGAGGGACAGGGTGGGACAGATACGCAGTATTTT	CASEGQGGTDTQYF
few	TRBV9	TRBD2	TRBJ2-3	TGTGCCAGCGCGCGCGGGGTAGCGGGGGTCACAGATACGCAGTATTTT	CASARGVAGVTDTQYF
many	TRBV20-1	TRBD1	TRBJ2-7	TGCAGTGCCCCCTTTCCGGGACAGGGGAAATACGAGCAGTACTTC	CSAPFPGQGKYEQYF
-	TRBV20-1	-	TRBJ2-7	TGCAGTGCTAGAATAGGGAGAACCAACGAGCAGTACTTC	CSARIGRTNEQYF
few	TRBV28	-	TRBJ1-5	TGTGCCAGCAGTTTGATGCAGGAGCATCAGCCCCAGCATTTT	CASSLMQEHQPQHF
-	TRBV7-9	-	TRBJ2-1	TGTGCCAGCAGCTTCAAACAGGGCTCCGGGACTATCTATGAGCAGTTCTTC	CASSFKQGSGTIYEQFF
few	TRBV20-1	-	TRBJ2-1	TGCAGTGCTAGCGGCCACTCCTACAATGAGCAGTTCTTC	CSASGHSYNEQFF
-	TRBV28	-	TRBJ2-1	TGTGCCAGCAGTTTGCAGGCGGAGACCCAGTTCTTC	CASSLQAETQFF
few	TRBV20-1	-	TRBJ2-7	TGCAGTGCTATCCAATCGGGTTTATTAGCGGCTAAACCCTACGAGCAGTACTTC	CSAIQSGLLAAKPYEQYF
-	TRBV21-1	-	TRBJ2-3	TGTGCCAGCAGCAAAGCGCTTATGTGGGAGAGCACAGATACGCAGTATTTT	CASSKALMWESTDTQYF
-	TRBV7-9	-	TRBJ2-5	TGTGCCAGCAGCTTAGTCTCTGGCGGTAGAGAGACCCAGTACTTC	CASSLVSGGRETQYF
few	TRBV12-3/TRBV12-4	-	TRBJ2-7	TGTGCCTGCAGTTTTCGGACAGTCGGGGAGCAGTACTTC	CACSFRTVGEQYF
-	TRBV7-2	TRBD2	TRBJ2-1	TGTGCCAGCAGCCTAGCGGGAGCGTTGGAGACCCAGTTCTTC	CASSLAGALETQFF
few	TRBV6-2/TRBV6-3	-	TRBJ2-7	TGTGCCAGCACCAGAAAGGCTGCAGGGAGCTCCTACGAGCAGTACTTC	CASTRKAAGSSYEQYF
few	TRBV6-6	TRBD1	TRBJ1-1	TGTGCCAGCAGCCCCCGGACAGGGGCTGAAGCTTTCTTT	CASSPRTGAEAFF
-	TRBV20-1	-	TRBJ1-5	TGCAGTGCTAGAGAGCCAGGTCCATATCAGCCCCAGCATTTT	CSAREPGPYQPQHF
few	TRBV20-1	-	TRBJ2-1	TGCAGTGCTAGAGGTCTAGGAGAGGGTCCCTACAATGAGCAGTTCTTC	CSARGLGEGPYNEQFF
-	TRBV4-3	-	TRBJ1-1	TGCGCCAGCAGCCAACAGAGGGAGAACACTGAAGCTTTCTTT	CASSQQRENTEAFF
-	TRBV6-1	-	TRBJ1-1	TGTGCCAGCAGTGAGGTTGCGGACACTGAAGCTTTCTTT	CASSEVADTEAFF
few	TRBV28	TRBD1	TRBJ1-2	TGTGCCAGCAGTTTCAGCAGGGACAGTAGGAGGGACTATGGCTACACCTTC	CASSFSRDSRRDYGYTF
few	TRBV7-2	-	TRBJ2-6	TGTGCCAGCAGCTTAGGTGGCAGGGTCTCGGGCGGGGCCAACGTCCTGACTTTC	CASSLGGRVSGGANVLTF
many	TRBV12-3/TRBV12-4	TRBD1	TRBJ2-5	TGTGCCAGCAGTTCATCCGGGACAGGGGCCCAAGAGACCCAGTACTTC	CASSSSGTGAQETQYF
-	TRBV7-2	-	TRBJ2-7	TGTGCCAGCAGCTCTAGTGTGGGTGCCCTAAACGAGCAGTACTTC	CASSSSVGALNEQYF